A selection of T cell receptor beta chains follows, all from one sample in a study of response to subunit inactivated influenza vaccine. TCRdb reprocessed the RT-PCR reads with MiXCR, giving one entry per CDR3 protein. The profile shows around 320,000 distinct CDR3 sequences, roughly 22% of them singletons. Sample: PBMCs from blood, taken around 22 months after vaccination. Receptors originate from a man between 50 and 69 years old who received an inactivated influenza vaccine. The CDR3 runs from the conserved cysteine through the conserved F or W. A D gene is named only where the DNA matches it firmly. Clone size is stated in some rows and not others, as once, few, many or a class when expanded.

CDR3aa,CDR3nt,d_gene,v_gene,j_gene,abundance
CATRTGGYEQYF,TGTGCTACTCGGACAGGGGGCTACGAGCAGTACTTC,TRBD1,TRBV28,TRBJ2-7,.
CASSPEGIGTSRREQYF,TGTGCCAGCAGCCCGGAAGGTATCGGGACTAGCAGAAGGGAGCAGTACTTC,TRBD2,TRBV5-6,TRBJ2-7,.
CASRRQSNPYNEQFF,TGTGCCAGCAGAAGGCAGAGTAACCCCTACAATGAGCAGTTCTTC,.,TRBV11-1,TRBJ2-1,.
CASSLWRGVYNEQFF,TGTGCCAGCAGTTTATGGCGGGGGGTCTACAATGAGCAGTTCTTC,TRBD2,TRBV28,TRBJ2-1,.
CSAREGAVGNTIYF,TGCAGTGCTCGAGAGGGGGCTGTAGGAAACACCATATATTTT,TRBD1,TRBV20-1,TRBJ1-3,few
CASTSTALGQFF,TGTGCCAGCACCTCAACAGCCTTGGGGCAGTTCTTC,.,TRBV6-2/TRBV6-3,TRBJ2-1,.
CASSLWDRALPDEQFF,TGTGCCAGTAGTCTCTGGGACAGGGCCCTTCCGGATGAGCAGTTCTTC,TRBD1,TRBV19,TRBJ2-1,.
CASSPHMSTGELFF,TGTGCCAGCAGCCCCCATATGAGCACCGGGGAGCTGTTTTTT,.,TRBV7-2,TRBJ2-2,many
CASSLATGGYEQYF,TGTGCCAGCAGCTTAGCGACAGGAGGCTACGAGCAGTACTTC,.,TRBV11-2,TRBJ2-7,.
CAWRGQGVVTEAFF,TGTGCCTGGAGAGGACAGGGGGTGGTCACTGAAGCTTTCTTT,TRBD1,TRBV30,TRBJ1-1,few
CASTPPGAEQFF,TGTGCCAGCACCCCTCCAGGGGCTGAGCAGTTCTTC,.,TRBV6-2/TRBV6-3,TRBJ2-1,few
CASGLSHQPQHF,TGTGCCAGCGGACTTTCGCATCAGCCCCAGCATTTT,.,TRBV7-8,TRBJ1-5,.
CSARGGNRELEAFF,TGCAGTGCTAGAGGAGGGAACAGGGAACTTGAAGCTTTCTTT,.,TRBV20-1,TRBJ1-1,.
CASSEPANDYNSPLHF,TGTGCCAGCAGTGAGCCAGCCAACGATTATAATTCACCCCTCCACTTT,.,TRBV6-1,TRBJ1-6,.
CSAGRTATNEKLFF,TGCAGTGCTGGACGGACAGCAACTAATGAAAAACTGTTTTTT,.,TRBV20-1,TRBJ1-4,many
CASSESSGERYNEQFF,TGCGCCAGCAGTGAGTCGAGTGGTGAGCGATACAATGAGCAGTTCTTC,.,TRBV10-1,TRBJ2-1,few
CASSYSRRDSRFPDTQYF,TGTGCCAGCAGTTACTCGAGACGGGACTCCCGTTTCCCAGATACGCAGTATTTT,.,TRBV6-2/TRBV6-3,TRBJ2-3,.
CASSPYGGAPYNEQFF,TGTGCCAGCAGTCCATACGGCGGGGCACCCTACAATGAGCAGTTCTTC,.,TRBV28,TRBJ2-1,few
CASSQDEGIGYGYTF,TGCGCCAGCAGCCAAGATGAGGGGATAGGATATGGCTACACCTTC,.,TRBV4-3,TRBJ1-2,few
CATSRVGGGSGELFF,TGTGCCACCAGCAGAGTCGGAGGGGGCTCCGGGGAGCTGTTTTTT,.,TRBV15,TRBJ2-2,few
CAWRYGGTSPWAYNSPLHF,TGTGCCTGGAGATATGGAGGGACAAGCCCCTGGGCCTATAATTCACCCCTCCACTTT,.,TRBV30,TRBJ1-6,.
CASSPTGILSGNLGELFF,TGTGCCAGCAGTCCCACCGGGATACTATCGGGGAACCTCGGGGAGCTGTTTTTT,.,TRBV12-3/TRBV12-4,TRBJ2-2,few